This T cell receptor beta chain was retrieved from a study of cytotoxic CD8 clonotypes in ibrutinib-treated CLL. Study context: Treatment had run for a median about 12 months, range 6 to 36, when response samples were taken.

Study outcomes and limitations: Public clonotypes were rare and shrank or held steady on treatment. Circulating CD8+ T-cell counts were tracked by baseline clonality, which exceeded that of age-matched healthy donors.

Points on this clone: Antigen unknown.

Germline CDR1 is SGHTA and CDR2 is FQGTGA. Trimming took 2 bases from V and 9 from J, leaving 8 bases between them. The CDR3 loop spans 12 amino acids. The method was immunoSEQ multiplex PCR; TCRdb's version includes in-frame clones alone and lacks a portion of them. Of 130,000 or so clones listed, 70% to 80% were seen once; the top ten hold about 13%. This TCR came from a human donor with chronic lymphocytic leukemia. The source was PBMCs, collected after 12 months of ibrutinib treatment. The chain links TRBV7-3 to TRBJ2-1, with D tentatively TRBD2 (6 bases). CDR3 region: CASSLGGIEQFF. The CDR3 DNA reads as TGTGCCAGCAGCTTAGGGGGGATTGAGCAGTTCTTC.